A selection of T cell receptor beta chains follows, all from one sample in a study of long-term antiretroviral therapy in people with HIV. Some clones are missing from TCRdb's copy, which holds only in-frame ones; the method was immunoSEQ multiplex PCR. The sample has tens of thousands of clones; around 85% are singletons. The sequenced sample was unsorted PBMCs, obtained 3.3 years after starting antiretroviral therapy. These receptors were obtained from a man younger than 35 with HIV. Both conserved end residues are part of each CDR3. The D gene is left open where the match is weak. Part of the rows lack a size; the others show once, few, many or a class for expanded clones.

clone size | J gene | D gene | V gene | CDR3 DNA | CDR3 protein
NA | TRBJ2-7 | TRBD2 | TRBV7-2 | TGTGCCAGCAGCTTAGAGGGACTAGTAACTTACGAGCAGTACTTC | CASSLEGLVTYEQYF
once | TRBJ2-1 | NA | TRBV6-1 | TGTGCCAGCAGTGATCCACGGCGGGCACCCTACAATGAGCAGTTCTTC | CASSDPRRAPYNEQFF
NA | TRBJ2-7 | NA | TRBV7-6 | TGTGCCAGCAGCCCCGAGACGGGGACGGGGGTTTCGGGGGAGCAGTACTTC | CASSPETGTGVSGEQYF
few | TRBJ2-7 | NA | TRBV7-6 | TGTGCCAGCAGCTTAGCGCTCGGGGGCCACGAGCAGTACTTC | CASSLALGGHEQYF
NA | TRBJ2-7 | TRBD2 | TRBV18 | TGTGCCAGCTCCGTCGGGGGGGGACCCTCCTACGAGCAGTACTTC | CASSVGGGPSYEQYF
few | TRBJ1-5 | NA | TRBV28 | TGTGCCAGCAATACTTATAGCAATCAGCCCCAGCATTTT | CASNTYSNQPQHF
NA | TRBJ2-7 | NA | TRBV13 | TGTGCCAGCAGCGTCGGCAGGGACCTCTACGAGCAGTACTTC | CASSVGRDLYEQYF
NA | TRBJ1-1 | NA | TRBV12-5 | TGTGCTAGTGGTTTCTGGACAGTCAAGCTTATGAACACTGAAGCTTTCTTT | CASGFWTVKLMNTEAFF
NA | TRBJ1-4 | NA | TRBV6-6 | TGTGCCAGCAGTAAGGCGGCTGAAAAACTGTTTTTT | CASSKAAEKLFF
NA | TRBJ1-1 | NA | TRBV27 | TGTGCCAGCAGTCCGTCAGTGGGAAACACTGAAGCTTTCTTT | CASSPSVGNTEAFF
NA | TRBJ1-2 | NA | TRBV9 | TGTGCCAGCAGCGTAGTCCCGGGCGGGTCCTATGGCTACACCTTC | CASSVVPGGSYGYTF
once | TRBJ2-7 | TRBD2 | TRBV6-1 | TGTGCCAGCAGTGAAACCTCTTGGCTAGCGGGAGCTTACGAGCAGTACTTC | CASSETSWLAGAYEQYF
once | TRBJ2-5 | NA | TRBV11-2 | TGTGCCAGCAGCTTAGGAGAAGTTACCCAGTACTTC | CASSLGEVTQYF
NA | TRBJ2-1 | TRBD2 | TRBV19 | TGTGCCAGGGGAAGTACAAAGACTAGCGGGAGGCCCCGGTACAATGAGCAGTTCTTC | CARGSTKTSGRPRYNEQFF
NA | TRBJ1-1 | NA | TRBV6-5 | TGTGCCAGCAGCAGGGAGGCTATGAACACTGAAGCTTTCTTT | CASSREAMNTEAFF
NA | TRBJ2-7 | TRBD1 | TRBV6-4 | TGTGCCACCCAAGGGGACAGGGTCCACGAGCAGTACTTC | CATQGDRVHEQYF
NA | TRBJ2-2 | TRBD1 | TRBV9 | TGTGCCAGCAGCGTGACAGGGGGCAACACCGGGGAGCTGTTTTTT | CASSVTGGNTGELFF
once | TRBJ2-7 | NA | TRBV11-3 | TGTGCCAGCAGCTTATTCTCAGGGTCAGACGAGCAGTACTTC | CASSLFSGSDEQYF
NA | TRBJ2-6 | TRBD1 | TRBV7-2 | TGTGCCAGCAGCGCCCGACAGGGGTCTGGGGCCAACGTCCTGACTTTC | CASSARQGSGANVLTF
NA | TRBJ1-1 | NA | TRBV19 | TGTGCCAGTAGTATAGGGGCTGATGAAGCTTTCTTT | CASSIGADEAFF
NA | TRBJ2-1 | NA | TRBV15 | TGTGCCACCAGCAGAGATCTGACCACCTACAATGAGCAGTTCTTC | CATSRDLTTYNEQFF
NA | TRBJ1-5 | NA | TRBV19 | TGTGCCAGTACCCCCCTCCACAGGAACAATCAGCCCCAGCATTTT | CASTPLHRNNQPQHF
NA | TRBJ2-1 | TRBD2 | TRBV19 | TGTGCCAGTAGTATGGTACCTAGCGGGAGCGGTGAGCAGTTCTTC | CASSMVPSGSGEQFF
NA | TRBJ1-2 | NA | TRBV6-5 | TGTGCCAGCAGTCTAGAAGAAGCTAACTATGGCTACACCTTC | CASSLEEANYGYTF
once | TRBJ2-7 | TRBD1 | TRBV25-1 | TGTGCCAGCAGTAACACCGGGACAGGGATCTACGAGCAGTACTTC | CASSNTGTGIYEQYF
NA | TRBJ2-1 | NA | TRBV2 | TGTGCCAGCAGTGAAACGCCGGGGCTAGGGCTCCTCTCCTACAATGAGCAGTTCTTC | CASSETPGLGLLSYNEQFF
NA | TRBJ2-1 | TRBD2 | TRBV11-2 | TGTGCCAGCAGCCGAGGCCCCCTAGCGGGGGGCTACAATGAGCAGTTCTTC | CASSRGPLAGGYNEQFF
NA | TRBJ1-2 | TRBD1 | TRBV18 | TGTGCCAGCTCACCGACTAAGGGGACAGCGAACTATGGCTACACCTTC | CASSPTKGTANYGYTF
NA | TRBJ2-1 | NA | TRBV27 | TGTGCCAGCAGTTCAGAGTACAATGAGCAGTTCTTC | CASSSEYNEQFF
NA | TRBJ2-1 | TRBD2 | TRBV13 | TGTGCCAGCTCCAATAGGGGGGGAGTCAGAGGAGCGGGAGGGTCCTACAATGAGCAGTTCTTC | CASSNRGGVRGAGGSYNEQFF
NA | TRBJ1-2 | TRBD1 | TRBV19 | TGTGCCAGTAGTATCCTAAGGGGCAGGGGGCGCGAGGGGGATGGCTACACCTTC | CASSILRGRGREGDGYTF
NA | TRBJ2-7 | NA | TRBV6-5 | TGTGCCAGCAGTGACAGTTACTACGAGCAGTACTTC | CASSDSYYEQYF
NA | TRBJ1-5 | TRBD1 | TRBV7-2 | TGTGCCAGCAGCTCCAGGACAGGGCTCAATCAGCCCCAGCATTTT | CASSSRTGLNQPQHF
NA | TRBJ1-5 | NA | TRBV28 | TGTGCCAGCAGTTTCTTAGGGGAAGATCAGCCCCAGCATTTT | CASSFLGEDQPQHF
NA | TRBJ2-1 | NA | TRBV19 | TGTGCCGCGGGAAGGGGGCCCGACAATGAGCAGTTCTTC | CAAGRGPDNEQFF
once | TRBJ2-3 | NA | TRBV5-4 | TGTGCCAGCAGCCCGAAGCGCGGCAACACAGATACGCAGTATTTT | CASSPKRGNTDTQYF
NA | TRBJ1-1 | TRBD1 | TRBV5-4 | TGTGCCAGCAGCTGGGACAGGGGGAGGACTGAAGCTTTCTTT | CASSWDRGRTEAFF
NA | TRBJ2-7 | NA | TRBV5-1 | TGCGCCAGCAGCTTAGGAGGATCCGGGACAACTCTCTCCTACGAGCAGTACTTC | CASSLGGSGTTLSYEQYF
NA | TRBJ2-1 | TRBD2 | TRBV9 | TGTGCCAGCAGCGGGACTAGCGGGAGCTATGAGCAGTTCTTC | CASSGTSGSYEQFF
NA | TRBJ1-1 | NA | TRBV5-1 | TGCGCCAGCAGCTTGGAGAAGGGAGCTTTGAACACTGAAGCTTTCTTT | CASSLEKGALNTEAFF
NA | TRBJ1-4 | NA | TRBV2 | TGTGCCAGCAGCGGGACTTTTAACGGTGAAAAACTGTTTTTT | CASSGTFNGEKLFF